The next 19 T cell receptor beta chains were all read from a single sample in a study of regulatory T cells in long-lasting Graves disease. As for time point: newly diagnosed GD, antithyroid drugs for less than 3 months. After RNA was extracted from PBMCs, the TCR library was made from it. In building TCR beta libraries, iRepertoire HTBI primers were used together with Arm-PCR of CDR3 regions. MiXCR, applied by TCRdb to the multiplex PCR reads, yields one record per CDR3 protein. The sample carries roughly 360,000 distinct CDR3 sequences, 12% recorded once. In addition, the sample was reused for a study of T cells in Graves' hyperthyroidism and ophthalmopathy.

This specimen was peripheral blood mononuclear cells (PBMCs), taken at new diagnosis, from a patient treated with antithyroid drugs. These receptors all stem from a young woman with Graves disease.

In this sample, this clonotype turned up many times. This chain joins TRBV27 and TRBJ1-1; 7 bases map to TRBD1. J was trimmed by 9 bases and V by 2 bases; bases with no gene match: 3. Germline CDR1 is MNHEY and CDR2 is SMNVEV (reference sequence). This CDR3 is built from 12 residues. CDR3 sequence: CASSLEGQKAFF. DNA for the CDR3: TGTGCCAGCAGTTTAGAGGGACAGAAAGCTTTCTTT.

This clonotype turned up a few times. The V call is TRBV12-3 or TRBV12-4, the J call TRBJ2-1; 7 positions match TRBD1. CDR3 size: 15 residues. J lost 5 bases, V lost 5 bases, and 9 bases had no gene match. As DNA, the CDR3 is TGTGCCAGCAGTCTCACAGGGGTAATCGACAATGAGCAGTTCTTC. It is translated as CASSLTGVIDNEQFF.

The V and J genes are TRBV20-1 and TRBJ2-7, with D possibly TRBD2 on 6 matching bases. The CDR3 length is 15 residues. In germline, CDR1 is DFQATT, CDR2 SNEGSKA (reference sequence). V lost 3 bases, J lost 0 bases, and 15 bases lay in between. DNA for the CDR3: TGCAGTGCTAGGAACCCGGGACTCAGCTCCTACGAGCAGTACTTC. The encoded protein is CSARNPGLSSYEQYF.

This clonotype was picked up many times. V is TRBV11-2 and J is TRBJ2-1; no definite D call. CDR1 and CDR2 (germline): SGHAT, FQNNGV. V lost 0 bases and J lost 0, with 9 bases in between. CDR3 length: 16 amino acids. The CDR3, as DNA: TGTGCCAGCAGCTTAGAAGGCCGCAACTCCTACAATGAGCAGTTCTTC. Amino acids: CASSLEGRNSYNEQFF.

In the case of this clonotype: Given a much more abundant clone one base away, this may be a read error. The V call is TRBV6-5, the J call TRBJ2-1; D may correspond to TRBD1 or TRBD2 (5 bases each). This CDR3 region has 17 residues. Germline loops: CDR1 MNHEY, CDR2 SVGAGI. For the CDR3, the DNA is TGTGCCAACAGTTACTGGTACGGGACGGGGACCATCAATGAGCAGTTCTTC. Translated, it gives CANSYWYGTGTINEQFF.

V usage is TRBV10-3 and J usage is TRBJ2-5, with 7 nucleotides matching TRBD1. V gave up 6 bases and J gave up 7 bases; unmatched junction bases: 14. CDR1 is ENHRY, CDR2 SYGVKD, per germline. The CDR3 contains 15 residues. This CDR3 is CAIRAGTEGVVTQYF. The CDR3 DNA reads TGTGCCATCAGAGCCGGGACAGAGGGTGTAGTGACCCAGTACTTC.

This clonotype has at least ten counts. This chain uses TRBV6-1 with TRBJ1-2, with unresolved D. The CDR3 is made up of 13 amino acids. Germline-derived CDR1 and CDR2 are MNHNS and SASEGT. V gave up 6 bases and J gave up 5 bases, with 13 bases separating them. The CDR3 DNA follows: TGTGCCAGCAGCTATACAGAGACATATGGCTACACCTTC. Protein product: CASSYTETYGYTF.

The table lists this clonotype with many counts. The chain joins TRBV25-1 to TRBJ2-5; D is uncertain. The germline V gene has CDR1 MGHDK and CDR2 SYGVNS. The CDR3 length is 12 residues. Trimming took 7 bases from V and 5 from J, leaving 11 bases between them. The CDR3 DNA follows: TGTGCCAGCATCGGGTCCCAGGAGACCCAGTACTTC. Its translation is CASIGSQETQYF.

The V gene is TRBV19, the J gene TRBJ1-5; a possible D gene is TRBD1 (6 bases). Germline CDR1 LNHDA, CDR2 SQIVND (reference sequence). The CDR3 is 18 residues long. Between the trimmed V and J ends, which lost 7 bases and 0 bases, there was a span of 22 bases. The CDR3 protein is CASTPLGGRKYSNQPQHF. The CDR3 coding sequence is TGTGCCAGTACCCCTCTAGGGGGGCGGAAATATAGCAATCAGCCCCAGCATTTT.

This clonotype has at least ten counts. The V and J genes are TRBV9 and TRBJ2-1; no clear D. The CDR3 has 15 residues. From germline, CDR1 is SGDLS and CDR2 YYNGEE. V gave up 1 base and J gave up 4 bases, with 12 bases separating them. CDR3 region: CASSVSLTLYNEQFF. Here the CDR3 DNA reads TGTGCCAGCAGCGTATCTTTAACACTATACAATGAGCAGTTCTTC. The full variable domain, completed using reference TRBV9 and TRBJ2-1, is DSGVTQTPKHLITATGQRVTLRCSPRSGDLSVYWYQQSLDQGLQFLIQYYNGEERAKGNILERFSAQQFPDLHSELNLSSLELGDSALYFCASSVSLTLYNEQFFGPGTRLTVL.

This clonotype appeared many times. The V and J genes are TRBV20-1 and TRBJ1-1, with D possibly matching TRBD1 (5 bases). The length of the CDR3 is 15 residues. Trimming left V 0 bases short and J 0 bases short, with 11 bases between. Germline CDR1 is DFQATT and CDR2 is SNEGSKA (reference sequence). Here the CDR3 reads CSARDLSRVNTEAFF. The CDR3 nucleotides read TGCAGTGCTAGAGATCTCAGCAGGGTGAACACTGAAGCTTTCTTT.

This clonotype was counted many times. CDR3 residues: CASSQTGRRPQHF. As DNA, the CDR3 is TGTGCCAGCAGCCAAACGGGACGGCGGCCCCAGCATTTT. The J gene is TRBJ1-5, the V gene TRBV27; tentative D call: TRBD1 (5 bases). The germline CDR1 and CDR2 sequences are MNHEY and SMNVEV (reference sequence). With 6 bases removed from V and 9 bases from J, the gap between germline ends came to 15 bases. CDR3 size: 13 residues.

This clonotype was picked up many times. The chain carries TRBV3-1 and TRBJ1-6; no clear D. The germline V gene encodes CDR1 LGHDT and CDR2 YNNKEL (reference sequence). With 0 bases removed from V and 2 bases from J, the gap between germline ends came to 17 bases. The CDR3 consists of 19 residues. The CDR3 nucleotides read TGTGCCAGCAGCCAAGATCGTCGGGAGTGGGATCCCTATAATTCACCCCTCCACTTT. Amino acid sequence: CASSQDRREWDPYNSPLHF.

This clonotype was found a few times. The chain recombines TRBV7-9 with TRBJ2-1; 7 bases map to TRBD2. The V gene's germline CDR1 is SEHNR and CDR2 FQNEAQ (reference sequence). This CDR3 comprises 15 residues. Trimming took 6 bases from V and 5 from J; bases not matched to a gene: 10. CDR3 sequence reads: CASRSRGGDNNEQFF. In DNA, the CDR3 is TGTGCCAGCAGGTCAAGGGGAGGGGATAACAATGAGCAGTTCTTC.

At least ten counts were recorded for this clonotype. The chain is built from TRBV25-1 and TRBJ1-5; D is ambiguous. CDR3 length: 14 amino acids. Germline loops: CDR1 MGHDK, CDR2 SYGVNS. Trimming cost V 2 bases and J 5 bases, with 10 bases left between them. The CDR3 nucleotides are TGTGCCAGCAGTGAAGGAGGTCCTCATCAGCCCCAGCATTTT. Its protein is CASSEGGPHQPQHF. Based on the CDR3 plus reference TRBV25-1 and TRBJ1-5, the full variable domain is EADIYQTPRYLVIGTGKKITLECSQTMGHDKMYWYQQDPGMELHLIHYSYGVNSTEKGDLSSESTVSRIRTEHFPLTLESARPSHTSQYLCASSEGGPHQPQHFGDGTRLSIL.

This clonotype was picked up many times. The chain recombines TRBV7-8 with TRBJ1-4; 7 bases agree with TRBD1. The germline V gene encodes CDR1 SGHVS and CDR2 FQNEAQ. The CDR3 is 12 residues long. V lost 10 bases to trimming and J lost 4 bases; unmatched junction nucleotides: 3. The CDR3 loop is CANRDSNEKLFF. Here the CDR3 DNA reads TGTGCCAACCGGGACAGTAATGAAAAACTGTTTTTT.

This clonotype was counted ten times or more. The chain recombines TRBV12-3 or TRBV12-4 with TRBJ1-3; 9 nucleotides agree with TRBD1. With V trimmed by 5 bases and J by 4 bases, 3 bases remained unmatched. The CDR3 is made up of 14 amino acids. CDR3 DNA: TGTGCCAGCAGTCGTGGACAGGGGGGAAACACCATATATTTT. It translates to CASSRGQGGNTIYF.

The chain carries TRBV12-3 or TRBV12-4 and TRBJ2-1; unclear D gene. The CDR3 consists of 13 residues. The V end was cut by 4 bases, the J end by 5 bases, with 9 bases between. CDR3 loop: CASSSIRNNEQFF. DNA for the CDR3: TGTGCCAGCAGTTCGATCAGAAACAATGAGCAGTTCTTC.

This clonotype showed up many times. V gene TRBV30 combines with J gene TRBJ2-5; maybe TRBD2 (6 bases). This CDR3 has 16 amino acids. V dropped 3 bases and J dropped 4 bases, with 21 bases sitting between them. Per germline, CDR1 GTSNPN and CDR2 SVGIG (reference sequence). The CDR3 nucleotides are TGTGCCTGGAGACCCCTCGGCGGGGCGGGAAGAGAGACCCAGTACTTC. It translates to CAWRPLGGAGRETQYF. The complete variable domain, with remaining parts taken from reference TRBV30 and TRBJ2-5, reads SQTIHQWPATLVQPVGSPLSLECTVEGTSNPNLYWYRQAAGRGLQLLFYSVGIGQISSEVPQNLSASRPQDRQFILSSKKLLLSDSGFYLCAWRPLGGAGRETQYFGPGTRLLVL.